This T cell receptor (beta chain) was recovered during a study of T cell changes during pregnancy in multiple sclerosis. Some clones are missing from TCRdb's copy, which holds only in-frame ones; the method was immunoSEQ multiplex PCR. The profile shows over 50,000 clones, 89% of them singletons. V lost 4 bases to trimming and J lost 4 bases, with 10 bases between them. CDR1 SGHRS and CDR2 YFSETQ come from the germline V gene. The CDR3 loop spans 13 amino acids. Sequencing was performed on peripheral blood, taken after pregnancy. This rearrangement joins TRBV5-1 to TRBJ2-3; the D is unclear. The receptor's source is a female donor with multiple sclerosis, enrolled in a pregnancy study. CDR3 coding DNA: TGCGCCAGCAGCCCAGCGATAGCAGATACGCAGTATTTT. Residues: CASSPAIADTQYF.